This TCR beta chain derives from a study of OX40 agonist ivuxolimab in advanced cancers. Study context: The patients' treatment was ivuxolimab, an agonistic anti-OX40 (CD134) antibody. With a range of about 23 to 90, age averaged 60 years, and 65% to 85% were male.

Findings of the study overall: By week 6 at 0.1 to 3.0 mg/kg, blood CD4+ and CD8+ T cells had expanded clonally.

This clone showed up just a few times. Its target is not known. Germline CDR1 is SGHNT and CDR2 is YYREEE (reference sequence). The CDR3 is 14 amino acids. Trimming removed 4 bases at V and 5 bases at J, with 10 bases between. Sampled blood was obtained at baseline, cycle 4 day 1, and cycle 7 day 1. Measured with immunoSEQ multiplex PCR; TCRdb has only the in-frame clones, and not every one. The repertoire consists of roughly 61,000 clones, with more than 80% occurring once and the leading ten covering 0.75%. This chain joins TRBV5-4 and TRBJ1-6, with D tentatively TRBD1 (5 bases). The source of this sequence is an adult with an advanced solid tumor such as melanoma, head and neck, liver or kidney cancer. This material consisted of CD4+ or CD8+ T cells sorted from blood, taken in a trial of the OX40 agonist ivuxolimab. In DNA, the CDR3 is TGTGCCAGCAGCCCCGGGACGGATAATTCACCCCTCCACTTT. This codes for CASSPGTDNSPLHF.